This T cell receptor beta chain was recorded in a study of patients and donors after allogeneic stem cell transplantation. CDR1 and CDR2 from the germline V gene are DFQATT and SNEGSKA (reference sequence). This CDR3 contains 15 residues. V lost 0 bases and J lost 4, with 15 bases in between. TCRdb reprocessed the RT-PCR reads via MiXCR and lists one record per CDR3 protein. There are about 160,000 distinct CDR3 sequences in the sample; around 28% occur only once, and around 3% lies in the top ten. Sequenced: blood, either unsorted or a sorted T cell fraction (not recorded which). The rearrangement uses TRBV20-1 and TRBJ1-2, with D tentatively TRBD1 (5 bases). The sequence was collected from a human donor who was either an allogeneic HSCT recipient or a stem cell or donor lymphocyte infusion donor (not recorded which). It is not recorded whose cells these are; they may come from a transplant donor. In DNA, the CDR3 is TGCAGTGCTAGAGACAATCGGGACGGAATCTATGGCTACACCTTC. Translating it yields CSARDNRDGIYGYTF.